The next 20 T cell receptor beta chains were all read from a single sample in a study of shared clonotypes between healthy human individuals. TCRdb's table, derived via immunoSEQ multiplex PCR, lists solely in-frame clones and lacks some. This table holds some 550,000 clones, almost 97% found once. Sequencing used naive CD4+ T cells sorted from blood. Subset described: CD45RA+ positively selected. Receptors were obtained from a woman in her 30s in good health.

This chain links TRBV6-1 with TRBJ1-1, with D tentatively TRBD1 (6 bases). The CDR3 covers 14 residues. Germline-derived CDR1 and CDR2 are MNHNS and SASEGT. V was trimmed by 2 bases and J by 2 bases, leaving 9 bases between them. The CDR3 sequence: CASSEQGRNTEAFF. DNA of the CDR3: TGTGCCAGCAGTGAACAGGGGCGCAACACTGAAGCTTTCTTT.

The rearrangement links TRBV5-6 to TRBJ2-5, with unresolved D. The J call may be wrong; the DNA end is better matched by TRBJ2-7. CDR3 length: 12 residues. Germline V gives CDR1 SGHDT, CDR2 YYEEEE. DNA for the CDR3: TGTGCCAGTTCAAACTTTCTTTACGAGCAGTACTTC. It codes for CASSNFLYEQYF.

Here the CDR3 reads CASTEGGREKLFF. The CDR3 DNA sequence: TGTGCCAGCACGGAGGGAGGCAGGGAAAAACTGTTTTTT. The chain links TRBV25-1 to TRBJ1-4, with unresolved D. CDR3 length: 13 amino acids. Germline CDR1 and CDR2: MGHDK and SYGVNS. Trimming pared 7 bases from V and 8 bases from J, leaving 14 bases between.

This chain connects TRBV28 to TRBJ2-7; possible D gene TRBD2, 6 bases. V lost 5 bases and J lost 2, with 22 bases in between. Germline-derived CDR1 and CDR2 are MDHEN and SYDVKM. CDR3 length equals 17 residues. CDR3 loop: CASSPGVWGVDTYEQYF. Here the CDR3 DNA reads TGTGCCAGCAGTCCCGGGGTATGGGGGGTGGACACCTACGAGCAGTACTTC.

The rearrangement uses TRBV28 and TRBJ1-4; D unclear. Trimming stripped 6 bases from V and 0 bases from J, with 11 bases between. This CDR3 has 15 amino acids. Germline V gives CDR1 MDHEN, CDR2 SYDVKM. The DNA for the CDR3 is TGTGCCAGCAGGGGATCAGATGCAACTAATGAAAAACTGTTTTTT. It translates to CASRGSDATNEKLFF.

The V gene is TRBV19, the J gene TRBJ2-5, with 10 nucleotides matching TRBD2. Germline trimming cut 7 bases from V and 6 bases from J; bases unmatched to any gene: 8. The CDR3 totals 14 residues. The germline gives CDR1 LNHDA, CDR2 SQIVND (reference sequence). The CDR3: CASKEREGQKTQYF. The CDR3 bases are TGTGCCAGTAAGGAGCGGGAGGGTCAAAAGACCCAGTACTTC.

The chain carries TRBV5-1 and TRBJ2-2, with TRBD2 identical over 13 bases. Trimming took 4 bases from V and 8 from J; bases not matched to a gene: 2. CDR3 length: 14 residues. In germline, CDR1 is SGHRS, CDR2 YFSETQ. DNA for the CDR3: TGCGCCAGCAGCGGACTAGCGGGAGAGGGGGAGCTGTTTTTT. Amino acids: CASSGLAGEGELFF.

V is TRBV2 and J is TRBJ2-7; 12 bases align to TRBD2. The CDR3 loop spans 14 amino acids. Germline V gene data show CDR1 as SNHLY and CDR2 as FYNNEI. V trimming: 6 bases; J trimming: 3 bases; junction bases outside the gene matches: 3. The CDR3 region has the DNA TGTGCCAGCAGCTTGACTAGCGGGAGCTACGAGCAGTACTTC. Protein sequence: CASSLTSGSYEQYF. Full variable domain (remainder filled in from reference TRBV2 and TRBJ2-7): EPEVTQTPSHQVTQMGQEVILRCVPISNHLYFYWYRQILGQKVEFLVSFYNNEISEKSEIFDDQFSVERPDGSNFTLKIRSTKLEDSAMYFCASSLTSGSYEQYFGPGTRLTVT.

The V gene is TRBV7-8, the J gene TRBJ1-2; no firm D call. Germline-derived CDR1 and CDR2 are SGHVS and FQNEAQ. The V end was cut by 3 bases, the J end by 5 bases, with 19 bases between. The CDR3 totals 16 residues. This CDR3 reads CASSLMDPVADYGYTF. In DNA form, the CDR3 reads TGTGCCAGCAGCTTGATGGACCCCGTAGCTGATTATGGCTACACCTTC.

The V gene is TRBV11-2, the J gene TRBJ2-1; D not certain. This CDR3 spans 15 amino acids. Trimming took off 5 bases at V and 0 bases at J, with 11 bases between the two ends. Germline CDR1 reads SGHAT; CDR2 reads FQNNGV. DNA of the CDR3: TGTGCCAGCAGCCTACAGCTCAACTCCTACAATGAGCAGTTCTTC. It specifies CASSLQLNSYNEQFF. Looking up the rest from reference TRBV11-2 and TRBJ2-1 gives the full variable domain: EAGVAQSPRYKIIEKRQSVAFWCNPISGHATLYWYQQILGQGPKLLIQFQNNGVVDDSQLPKDRFSAERLKGVDSTLKIQPAKLEDSAVYLCASSLQLNSYNEQFFGPGTRLTVL.

The chain carries TRBV4-1 and TRBJ1-2; TRBD1 might be the D (6 bases). The germline gives CDR1 MGHRA, CDR2 YSYEKL. V lost 6 bases and J lost 8, with 19 bases in between. This CDR3 region has 14 residues. CDR3 sequence reads: CASSERGAFNGYTF. The CDR3 nucleotides are TGCGCCAGCAGTGAGCGGGGGGCCTTCAACGGCTACACCTTC.

The gene calls are TRBV2 and TRBJ2-2, with a possible D match to TRBD1 (6 bases). CDR3 length equals 13 residues. Trimming left V 8 bases short and J 6 bases short, with 13 bases between. Germline V gives CDR1 SNHLY, CDR2 FYNNEI. The CDR3 spells CASDINRAGELFF. CDR3 nucleotides: TGTGCCAGCGATATCAACAGGGCCGGGGAGCTGTTTTTT.

This chain joins TRBV5-1 and TRBJ2-1; 10 bases line up with TRBD2. Germline assignment: CDR1 SGHRS and CDR2 YFSETQ. The CDR3 consists of 19 residues. The junction had 15 bases not matched to a gene; V was cut back by 0 bases and J by 6 bases. This chain's CDR3 is CASSLAPGTSVEFGNEQFF. CDR3 bases: TGCGCCAGCAGCTTGGCACCCGGGACTAGCGTGGAGTTTGGCAATGAGCAGTTCTTC.

The chain links TRBV27 to TRBJ1-6; perhaps TRBD1 as D (5 bases). The V gene lost 0 bases and the J gene lost 10 bases, with 13 bases spanning the gap. The CDR3 runs to 15 residues. Germline V CDR1 and CDR2: MNHEY, SMNVEV (reference sequence). CDR3 in DNA: TGTGCCAGCAGTTTATCTCGCCAGGGTATCTCACCCCTCCACTTT. Protein: CASSLSRQGISPLHF.

V and J are TRBV5-1 and TRBJ2-2; a weak D match, TRBD1 (8 bases). Between the trimmed V and J ends, which lost 0 bases and 2 bases, there was a span of 20 bases. Per germline, CDR1 SGHRS and CDR2 YFSETQ. This CDR3 region has 19 residues. CDR3 DNA sequence: TGCGCCAGCAGCTTGGGACAGGGGCTAGCGGTTGCCAACACCGGGGAGCTGTTTTTT. The encoded protein is CASSLGQGLAVANTGELFF.

This sequence joins TRBV5-1 and TRBJ2-7, with 12 bases identical to TRBD2. CDR3 length equals 16 residues. The V gene end was trimmed by 4 bases and the J gene end by 0 bases; junction bases not matched to a gene: 5. CDR1 and CDR2 (germline): SGHRS, YFSETQ. The CDR3 sequence is CASSHQGLAGSYEQYF. Here the CDR3 DNA reads TGCGCCAGCAGCCACCAGGGACTAGCGGGCTCCTACGAGCAGTACTTC.

This sequence joins TRBV28 and TRBJ1-2; weak D call: TRBD1 (5 bases). The CDR3 spans 14 residues. Germline values: CDR1 MDHEN, CDR2 SYDVKM. V lost 5 bases to trimming and J lost 6 bases, with 16 bases between them. The CDR3 protein is CASSHHWGGNGYTF. DNA for the CDR3: TGTGCCAGCAGTCACCATTGGGGGGGTAATGGCTACACCTTC.

The V gene is TRBV6-5, the J gene TRBJ2-1; D is possibly TRBD2 (6 bases). The CDR3 length is 11 residues. The germline V gene encodes CDR1 MNHEY and CDR2 SVGAGI. V dropped 5 bases and J dropped 11 bases, with 10 bases sitting between them. DNA for the CDR3: TGTGCCAGCAGTAATAGCGGAAAGCAGTTCTTC. Its protein is CASSNSGKQFF.

The rearrangement joins TRBV28 to TRBJ1-5; 7 bases line up with TRBD1. V shed 5 bases and J 1 base; nucleotides not matched to a gene: 17. CDR1 MDHEN and CDR2 SYDVKM come from the germline V gene. The CDR3 is 19 residues long. The CDR3 region is CASSPNYLTGPASNQPQHF. As DNA, the CDR3 is TGTGCCAGCAGTCCGAACTACCTGACAGGGCCGGCCAGCAATCAGCCCCAGCATTTT.

The chain carries TRBV10-3 and TRBJ1-6, with 10 bases lining up with TRBD1. The CDR3 totals 14 residues. Looked up from germline, CDR1 is ENHRY and CDR2 is SYGVKD. V lost 7 bases, J lost 5 bases, and 2 bases stayed unmatched. The chain's CDR3 is CAIKGTGDNSPLHF. CDR3 DNA: TGTGCCATCAAAGGGACAGGGGATAATTCACCCCTCCACTTT.